This TCR beta chain was recorded in a study of Ad26.COV2.S vaccination and SARS-CoV-2 variants (TCRdb year 2021). In the study overall: Donors in the vaccine arm were drawn from COV1001, a phase I-IIa trial of Ad26.COV2.S in healthy adults that was multicentre, randomized, double-blind and placebo-controlled. Ad26.COV2.S was given intramuscularly at 5x10^10 or 1x10^11 viral particles, as a single shot or as two shots 56 days apart. TCRbeta repertoire sequencing served as the tool for gauging how specific and how broad the SARS-CoV-2-reactive T cell receptors were following Ad26.COV2.S vaccination. The TCR-sequenced set comprised approximately 32 samples: some 20 Ad26.COV2.S vaccine recipients, 5 placebo recipients and 8 SARS-CoV-2 convalescent individuals. Trial participants were randomized into five groups of five: low-dose or high-dose Ad26.COV2.S given once or twice, or placebo on both occasions. Blinding of investigators to trial group allocation was maintained during experiments and outcome assessment. Study-wide conclusions, independent of this receptor: Vaccine and placebo recipients had similar non-spike TCR breadth, a finding consistent with the vaccine containing only spike. After vaccination, substantial breadth of spike-specific CD8+ and CD4+ T cell responses was reported. Spike-specific TCR breadth was higher in Ad26.COV2.S recipients than in placebo recipients (P = 0.0014). The authors noted that the TCR breadth and depth analyses may have underestimated total T cell responses. Comparing responses between vaccine doses or regimens was not something the study was powered to do.

CDR1 SGHNT and CDR2 YENEEA are derived from the germline V gene. CDR3 length: 13 amino acids, cysteine to phenylalanine. Just the 39-base CDR3 DNA is kept, in frame starting at base 1. Trimming removed 1 base from V and 16 bases from J; the gene matches leave 9 bases unexplained. The immunoSEQ Assay was the method used to sequence TCRbeta CDR3 regions. After extraction, genomic DNA underwent amplification by bias-controlled multiplex PCR, followed by high-throughput sequencing. In the authors' own workflow: To quantify the absolute abundance of each unique TCRbeta CDR3 region, sequences were collapsed and filtered. T cell fraction was estimated by normalizing TCRbeta template counts to usable DNA, which was measured by amplifying reference genes present in all nucleated cells. Repertoire TCRs were annotated as SARS-CoV-2-specific when V gene, CDR3 amino acid sequence and J gene were exactly matched to a known reactive TCR set. The reference SARS-CoV-2 TCR set was obtained from MIRA and was filtered for enrichment in COVID-19-positive ImmuneCODE repertoires, whereby public or cross-reactive TCRs were removed. Using the MIRA antigens, annotated TCRs were further analysed by specific ORF or by position within an ORF. Breadth was defined as the number of annotated unique rearrangements divided by the total number of unique productive rearrangements, and depth was defined as the summed frequency of the annotated unique rearrangements. Two-sided Wilcoxon rank-sum tests were applied when comparing TCR breadth between groups. TCRdb limited this immuneACCESS table to in-frame rearrangements with V and J called. A share of clones is missing; checked studies link under half to unresolved V genes, and the rest is unexplained. The DNA was the basis for D and trimming; V, J and clone size are from that table. The sample has over 400,000 clones on record, roughly 89% of them singletons. The ten largest clones take up 2.5% of the sample.

Comments on this clone: Its antigen is unknown. Per-nucleotide qualities are absent, and no much larger clonotype sits a single base away.

What the treatment or condition label conveys for this sample: over 15 received Ad26.COV2.S at low or high dose, single or two shots; five or six received placebo; per-sample allocation not given. For vaccine and placebo recipients, the sequenced repertoires came from samples collected on day 63 after the first injection. Cohort 1b enrolled roughly 25 adults aged 18-55 years at a single site in Boston, USA, between 29 July and 7 August 2020. Ad26.COV2.S was a replication-incompetent adenovirus type 26 vector that expressed a prefusion-stabilized SARS-CoV-2 spike protein derived from the original Wuhan strain.

The clonotype comes from a person between 18 and 59 years old who received the Ad26.COV2.S COVID-19 vaccine or a placebo. Recombination joined TRBV11-3 with TRBJ2-1; 8 bases in between match TRBD2. The input for sequencing was peripheral blood, taken in a trial of Ad26.COV2.S vaccine versus placebo. The CDR3 reads CASSLGSGRNQFF. The bases are TGTGCCAGCAGCTTAGGAAGCGGGAGAAATCAATTCTTC.